The 30 T cell receptor beta chains reported below all come from one sample, sequenced in a study of T-cell memory formation after mild COVID-19. A single record per CDR3 protein comes from TCRdb applying MiXCR to the 5' RACE reads. Of about 560,000 distinct CDR3 sequences listed, 20% to 25% were seen once; the top ten hold approximately 8.4%. Sequenced sample: PBMCs or a T cell subset sorted from them (not recorded which). The receptors shown here come from an adult woman who had mild COVID-19 (a few samples of this study predate the infection). Cell type and time point are not known.

This clonotype came up a few times. This sequence joins TRBV12-3 or TRBV12-4 and TRBJ2-1, with a tentative D call TRBD2 (6 bases). Trimming cost V 7 bases and J 5 bases, with 18 bases left between them. The CDR3 is made up of 15 amino acids. CDR3 in amino acids: CASTLGLLEDNEQFF. The CDR3 nucleotides read TGTGCCAGCACCTTGGGACTCCTAGAGGACAATGAGCAGTTCTTC.

V is TRBV6-5 and J is TRBJ2-3, with a possible D match to TRBD2 (6 bases). CDR3 length equals 19 residues. Germline CDR1 and CDR2: MNHEY and SVGAGI. V was trimmed by 7 bases and J by 0 bases, leaving 26 bases between them. CDR3 sequence reads: CASMSRLFGRQKSTDTQYF. CDR3 bases: TGTGCCAGCATGTCCCGTCTCTTCGGGAGACAGAAAAGCACAGATACGCAGTATTTT.

This clonotype was detected a few times. The rearrangement uses TRBV7-8 and TRBJ2-1, with D unclear. The germline CDR1 and CDR2 sequences are SGHVS and FQNEAQ. The germline V and J ends were trimmed by 0 bases and 6 bases, with 9 bases remaining between them. CDR3 length equals 14 residues. CDR3: CASSLALPGNEQFF. CDR3 nucleotide sequence: TGTGCCAGCAGCTTAGCACTGCCCGGCAATGAGCAGTTCTTC.

This clonotype was seen only a few times. The chain combines TRBV15 with TRBJ2-7, with 8 bases fitting TRBD2. Losses at the gene ends were 4 bases for V and 4 bases for J; bases not matched to a gene: 3. From germline, CDR1 is LNHNV and CDR2 YYDKDF (reference sequence). The CDR3 runs to 13 residues. The CDR3 DNA is TGTGCCACCAGCAATGCGGGGGGATACGAGCAGTACTTC. It yields the protein CATSNAGGYEQYF.

This clonotype was counted ten times or more. The V gene is TRBV5-1, the J gene TRBJ1-1; TRBD1 might be the D (6 bases). The V end lost 4 bases, the J end lost 4 bases, and 20 bases lay between the germline ends. CDR1 and CDR2 from the germline V gene are SGHRS and YFSETQ. The CDR3 has 16 amino acids. CDR3 in DNA: TGCGCCAGCAGCCCTCTGGAGGGGGGGCGAGGCACTGAAGCTTTCTTT. Translating gives CASSPLEGGRGTEAFF.

This clonotype came up a few times. The genes are TRBV29-1 and TRBJ1-2; D is possibly TRBD1 (5 bases). The CDR3 has 14 residues. The germline V and J ends were trimmed by 4 bases and 7 bases, with 19 bases remaining between them. Germline V gives CDR1 SQVTM, CDR2 ANQGSEA. The CDR3 nucleotides read TGCAGCGTTGTGGGCGCAGAGACAGATGGTGGCTACACCTTC. Translated, it gives CSVVGAETDGGYTF.

A few counts support this clonotype. The chain has TRBV12-3 or TRBV12-4 and TRBJ1-2; D might be TRBD1 (5 bases). The CDR3 consists of 13 residues. Trimming removed 5 bases from V and 5 bases from J, with 12 bases in between. CDR3 bases: TGTGCCAGCAGTCGACAGCGTACTTATGGCTACACCTTC. Protein sequence: CASSRQRTYGYTF.

The chain couples TRBV24-1 to TRBJ2-1; 7 positions match TRBD2. CDR1 and CDR2 from the germline V gene are KGHDR and SFDVKD. CDR3 length: 12 residues. Germline trimming cut 9 bases from V and 8 bases from J; bases unmatched to any gene: 6. The CDR3 region is CATGGAGDEQFF. CDR3 bases: TGTGCCACCGGTGGGGCGGGAGATGAGCAGTTCTTC.

This clonotype was recorded a few times. V and J are TRBV5-1 and TRBJ1-1, with 8 bases that match TRBD1. V dropped 4 bases and J dropped 3; count of bases not matched to a gene: 8. This CDR3 has 15 residues. CDR1 is SGHRS, CDR2 YFSETQ, per germline. The CDR3 coding sequence is TGCGCCAGCAGCGTGACAGGGGAGAGGGACACTGAAGCTTTCTTT. Its translation is CASSVTGERDTEAFF. The entire variable domain, with the rest obtained from reference TRBV5-1 and TRBJ1-1, is as follows: KAGVTQTPRYLIKTRGQQVTLSCSPISGHRSVSWYQQTPGQGLQFLFEYFSETQRNKGNFPGRFSGRQFSNSRSEMNVSTLELGDSALYLCASSVTGERDTEAFFGQGTRLTVV.

This clonotype occurred a few times. This chain joins TRBV20-1 and TRBJ2-1; D uncertain. The germline V and J ends were trimmed by 3 bases and 4 bases, with 7 bases remaining between them. This CDR3 comprises 12 residues. The V gene's germline CDR1 is DFQATT and CDR2 SNEGSKA (reference sequence). CDR3 sequence reads: CSASGRYNEQFF. CDR3 bases: TGCAGTGCTAGCGGACGATACAATGAGCAGTTCTTC.

Many counts were recorded for this clonotype. The chain links TRBV29-1 to TRBJ1-1, with no clear D. The CDR3 loop spans 11 amino acids. Germline lookup yields CDR1 SQVTM and CDR2 ANQGSEA. Trimming removed 8 bases at V and 3 bases at J, with 10 bases between. CDR3 sequence: CSPGGYTEAFF. CDR3 sequence (DNA): TGCAGCCCGGGTGGTTACACTGAAGCTTTCTTT.

The chain combines TRBV6-2 or TRBV6-3 with TRBJ2-3; D remains unclear. The CDR3 totals 15 residues. Germline V gene sequence: CDR1 MNHEY, CDR2 SVGEGT. Trimming cost V 3 bases and J 0 bases, with 10 bases left between them. CDR3 coding DNA: TGTGCCAGCAGTTATCAGCAGAAAAGCACAGATACGCAGTATTTT. Translation: CASSYQQKSTDTQYF.

This clonotype has more than one count but fewer than ten. The chain combines TRBV5-1 with TRBJ2-5; a possible D gene is TRBD2 (6 bases). CDR3 length: 13 amino acids. Trimming stripped 5 bases from V and 1 base from J, with 9 bases between. Germline V CDR1 and CDR2: SGHRS, YFSETQ. Here the CDR3 reads CASRSGLQETQYF. The CDR3 bases are TGCGCCAGCAGGTCGGGACTCCAAGAGACCCAGTACTTC.

V and J are TRBV7-9 and TRBJ2-7; perhaps TRBD1 as D (8 bases). Trimming left V 5 bases short and J 3 bases short, with 20 bases between. Germline loops: CDR1 SEHNR, CDR2 FQNEAQ (reference sequence). CDR3 length: 16 amino acids. CDR3 region: CASSPPTGEGYYEQYF. CDR3 nucleotide sequence: TGTGCCAGCAGCCCGCCGACAGGGGAGGGTTACTACGAGCAGTACTTC.

The CDR3: CASSQEGGAVGLNTEAFF. The CDR3 region has the DNA TGTGCCAGCAGCCAAGAGGGAGGGGCAGTCGGTCTGAACACTGAAGCTTTCTTT. The chain has TRBV14 and TRBJ1-1; perhaps TRBD1 as D (5 bases). The CDR3 extends over 18 amino acids. The ends were cut back, 0 bases at V and 0 bases at J, with 17 bases in the middle. The germline gives CDR1 SGHDN, CDR2 FVKESK.

The rearrangement uses TRBV4-2 and TRBJ2-1, with a weak D call TRBD2 (5 bases). Trimming pared 4 bases from V and 0 bases from J, leaving 16 bases between. The CDR3 covers 17 residues. Germline CDR1 reads LGHNA; CDR2 reads YNFKEQ. CDR3 protein: CASSPANGLSSYNEQFF. The CDR3 DNA sequence: TGTGCCAGCAGCCCGGCTAACGGACTTAGCTCCTACAATGAGCAGTTCTTC.

This clonotype was counted between two and nine times. This rearrangement joins TRBV18 to TRBJ1-2; D gene ambiguous. CDR1 and CDR2 (germline): KGHSH, LQKENI. Trimming pared 1 base from V and 0 bases from J, leaving 9 bases between. The CDR3 is 15 residues long. The CDR3 protein is CASSPLPQANYGYTF. The CDR3 nucleotides read TGTGCCAGCTCACCACTACCGCAGGCTAACTATGGCTACACCTTC.

Only a few counts were recorded for this clonotype. This rearrangement joins TRBV18 to TRBJ2-1; TRBD2 matches 10 bases. V was clipped by 6 bases and J by 4 bases; unmatched bases: 6. The CDR3 has 15 amino acids. Germline CDR1 KGHSH, CDR2 LQKENI. CDR3 bases: TGTGCCAGCTCGCCAGCGGGAGGGCCGTACAATGAGCAGTTCTTC. The encoded protein is CASSPAGGPYNEQFF.

This clonotype was seen repeatedly, ten times or more. This sequence joins TRBV6-2 or TRBV6-3 and TRBJ1-2; D unclear. Germline CDR1 reads MNHEY; CDR2 reads SVGEGT. The V end was cut by 5 bases, the J end by 4 bases, with 17 bases between. The CDR3 contains 15 residues. DNA of the CDR3: TGTGCCAGCAGTGTATCAACGGACGGAGGCTATGGCTACACCTTC. Its protein product is CASSVSTDGGYGYTF.

V usage is TRBV7-9 and J usage is TRBJ2-5; D possibly corresponds to TRBD2 (5 bases). The germline gives CDR1 SEHNR, CDR2 FQNEAQ (reference sequence). Trimming removed 4 bases at V and 3 bases at J, with 21 bases between. The length of the CDR3 is 17 residues. The CDR3 DNA is TGTGCCAGCAGCTCCCCACCTCCCCTGGAGGTAAAAGAGACCCAGTACTTC. Protein product: CASSSPPPLEVKETQYF.

The chain uses TRBV27 and TRBJ2-1; weak D call: TRBD2 (5 bases). There are 13 residues in the CDR3. Germline lookup yields CDR1 MNHEY and CDR2 SMNVEV (reference sequence). The V end lost 1 base, the J end lost 9 bases, and 10 bases lay between the germline ends. The CDR3 loop reads CASSLYSGSEQFF. In DNA, the CDR3 is TGTGCCAGCAGTTTATATTCGGGGAGTGAGCAGTTCTTC.

This clonotype turned up a few times. The rearrangement joins TRBV9 to TRBJ2-4; no firm D call. Per the germline V gene, CDR1 is SGDLS and CDR2 is YYNGEE. The CDR3 has 14 residues. The ends were cut back, 0 bases at V and 0 bases at J, with 4 bases in the middle. CDR3 DNA: TGTGCCAGCAGCGTAGGTTTAGCCAAAAACATTCAGTACTTC. It is translated as CASSVGLAKNIQYF.

This chain links TRBV5-1 with TRBJ1-1; D unclear. This CDR3 contains 14 residues. Trimming took off 6 bases at V and 1 base at J, with 13 bases between the two ends. Germline V lookup: CDR1 SGHRS, CDR2 YFSETQ. The DNA of the CDR3 is TGCGCCAGCACCAAGGTCGTAGGGAACACTGAAGCTTTCTTT. This sequence encodes CASTKVVGNTEAFF. The variable domain in full, with the rest retrieved from reference TRBV5-1 and TRBJ1-1, is KAGVTQTPRYLIKTRGQQVTLSCSPISGHRSVSWYQQTPGQGLQFLFEYFSETQRNKGNFPGRFSGRQFSNSRSEMNVSTLELGDSALYLCASTKVVGNTEAFFGQGTRLTVV.

This clonotype has more than one count but fewer than ten. V gene TRBV9 combines with J gene TRBJ2-1; TRBD1 or TRBD2 may be the D gene (5 bases each). The V and J ends lost 0 bases and 6 bases respectively, with 7 bases between them. CDR3 length equals 13 residues. The germline gives CDR1 SGDLS, CDR2 YYNGEE. This chain's CDR3 is CASSVGDGNEQFF. The CDR3 coding sequence is TGTGCCAGCAGCGTAGGGGACGGCAATGAGCAGTTCTTC.

This clonotype has more than one count but fewer than ten. V gene TRBV24-1 combines with J gene TRBJ1-2; D unclear. Germline assignment: CDR1 KGHDR and CDR2 SFDVKD. V was pared by 5 bases and J by 6 bases, with 6 bases between. This CDR3 region has 11 residues. The CDR3 protein is CATSVGDGYTF. DNA for the CDR3: TGTGCCACCAGTGTTGGGGATGGCTACACCTTC.

In this sample, this clonotype turned up a few times. This chain joins TRBV12-3 or TRBV12-4 and TRBJ1-4; D call uncertain. The CDR3 sequence is 11 residues long. V gave up 3 bases and J gave up 15 bases, with 11 bases separating them. For the CDR3, the DNA is TGTGCCAGCAGTTTTGGCGCGGACTTGTTTTTT. Translating gives CASSFGADLFF.

V and J are TRBV4-3 and TRBJ1-3; the D is unclear. This CDR3 comprises 13 residues. Deletions cut 1 base from V and 4 bases from J, with 5 bases between. The germline V gene encodes CDR1 LGHNA and CDR2 YSLEER. Here the CDR3 DNA reads TGCGCCAGCAGCCAAGCCAACGGAAACACCATATATTTT. Translation gives CASSQANGNTIYF.

This clonotype was observed a single time. The V call is TRBV7-9, the J call TRBJ2-7, with 9 bases lining up with TRBD2. The CDR3 has 16 amino acids. In germline, CDR1 is SEHNR, CDR2 FQNEAQ (reference sequence). Trimming cost V 0 bases and J 4 bases; bases outside gene matches: 7. The CDR3 protein is CASSLALRGREYEQYF. Here the CDR3 DNA reads TGTGCCAGCAGCTTAGCGCTACGCGGGAGGGAATACGAGCAGTACTTC. Drawing the rest from reference TRBV7-9 and TRBJ2-7, the complete variable domain is DTGVSQNPRHKITKRGQNVTFRCDPISEHNRLYWYRQTLGQGPEFLTYFQNEAQLEKSRLLSDRFSAERPKGSFSTLEIQRTEQGDSAMYLCASSLALRGREYEQYFGPGTRLTVT.

The J gene is TRBJ2-4, the V gene TRBV5-1; 10 nucleotides line up with TRBD1. The V gene end was trimmed by 2 bases and the J gene end by 8 bases; junction bases not matched to a gene: 7. The length of the CDR3 is 15 residues. Germline assignment: CDR1 SGHRS and CDR2 YFSETQ. The CDR3 protein is CASSFGQGVKDIQYF. In DNA form, the CDR3 reads TGCGCCAGCAGCTTCGGACAGGGGGTTAAGGACATTCAGTACTTC.

This clonotype showed up just a few times. The chain employs TRBV29-1 and TRBJ2-7; TRBD1 or TRBD2 may be the D gene (5 bases each). Trimming took 7 bases from V and 1 from J, leaving 26 bases between them. The CDR3 is 17 residues long. Germline V gene data show CDR1 as SQVTM and CDR2 as ANQGSEA. CDR3 nucleotides: TGCAGCGCTCTCGTGCCGCGACCGGGACCAGGGTCCTACGAGCAGTACTTC. This encodes CSALVPRPGPGSYEQYF.